The rows below give T cell receptor beta chains drawn from one sample of a study of memory CD4+ T cells and cytomegalovirus serostatus. Sequencing used immunoSEQ multiplex PCR; TCRdb keeps in-frame clones, though not all of them. The sample contains some 46,000 clones, 70% to 80% of which appear only once. The material sequenced was memory CD4+ T cells from blood. These receptors came from an adult in good health and CMV-seronegative. Both conserved end residues are part of each CDR3. A D gene is named only where the DNA matches it firmly. Some rows mark clone size as missing; the rest say once, few, many or name a class of expanded clone.

clone size: once; J gene: TRBJ1-1; D gene: NA; V gene: TRBV18; CDR3 protein: CASSPVSQNTEAFF; CDR3 DNA: TGTGCCAGCTCACCAGTCAGTCAAAACACTGAAGCTTTCTTT
clone size: few; J gene: TRBJ2-5; D gene: TRBD2; V gene: TRBV4-1; CDR3 protein: CASSQETSGRGYRETQYF; CDR3 DNA: TGCGCCAGCAGCCAAGAAACTAGCGGGAGAGGGTATCGAGAGACCCAGTACTTC
clone size: few; J gene: TRBJ1-4; D gene: TRBD1; V gene: TRBV7-2; CDR3 protein: CASSAGTGDKKLFF; CDR3 DNA: TGTGCCAGCAGCGCCGGGACAGGAGACAAAAAACTGTTTTTT
clone size: NA; J gene: TRBJ2-6; D gene: NA; V gene: TRBV7-3; CDR3 protein: CASSSDTVGSSGANVLTF; CDR3 DNA: TGTGCCAGCAGCAGCGACACGGTCGGTAGCTCTGGGGCCAACGTCCTGACTTTC
clone size: NA; J gene: TRBJ2-1; D gene: TRBD2; V gene: TRBV5-1; CDR3 protein: CASSLATSGSYNEQFF; CDR3 DNA: TGCGCCAGCAGCTTGGCAACTAGCGGGTCCTACAATGAGCAGTTCTTC
clone size: NA; J gene: TRBJ1-4; D gene: NA; V gene: TRBV5-6; CDR3 protein: CASRVGGRTNEKLFF; CDR3 DNA: TGTGCCAGCAGGGTGGGGGGGCGGACTAATGAAAAACTGTTTTTT
clone size: NA; J gene: TRBJ1-3; D gene: NA; V gene: TRBV19; CDR3 protein: CASSITDRSLNTIYF; CDR3 DNA: TGTGCCAGTAGTATCACCGACAGGTCTCTGAACACCATATATTTT
clone size: NA; J gene: TRBJ1-1; D gene: NA; V gene: TRBV5-1; CDR3 protein: CASSSRTERNTEAFF; CDR3 DNA: TGCGCCAGCAGCTCCCGGACAGAACGGAACACTGAAGCTTTCTTT
clone size: few; J gene: TRBJ1-2; D gene: NA; V gene: TRBV2; CDR3 protein: CASSGQGDYGYTF; CDR3 DNA: TGTGCCAGCAGTGGGCAGGGAGACTATGGCTACACCTTC
clone size: NA; J gene: TRBJ2-7; D gene: NA; V gene: TRBV19; CDR3 protein: CASSIGGFGNEQYF; CDR3 DNA: TGTGCCAGTAGTATAGGGGGCTTCGGGAACGAGCAGTACTTC
clone size: NA; J gene: TRBJ2-3; D gene: TRBD2; V gene: TRBV5-1; CDR3 protein: CASSLVVAGGPGDTQYF; CDR3 DNA: TGCGCCAGCAGCTTGGTCGTTGCGGGAGGGCCTGGGGATACGCAGTATTTT
clone size: NA; J gene: TRBJ2-1; D gene: TRBD2; V gene: TRBV30; CDR3 protein: CAWSEIGLAGINEQFF; CDR3 DNA: TGTGCCTGGAGCGAGATCGGACTAGCGGGCATCAATGAGCAGTTCTTC
clone size: few; J gene: TRBJ1-1; D gene: TRBD1; V gene: TRBV29-1; CDR3 protein: CSVVGTGGAFF; CDR3 DNA: TGCAGCGTTGTCGGGACAGGGGGAGCTTTCTTT
clone size: NA; J gene: TRBJ2-7; D gene: NA; V gene: TRBV5-1; CDR3 protein: CASSTIGGPYEQYF; CDR3 DNA: TGCGCCAGCAGCACAATCGGGGGACCCTACGAGCAGTACTTC
clone size: NA; J gene: TRBJ2-7; D gene: TRBD1; V gene: TRBV23-1; CDR3 protein: CASSQSGQGSYEQYF; CDR3 DNA: TGCGCCAGCAGTCAATCAGGACAGGGGTCGTACGAGCAGTACTTC
clone size: once; J gene: TRBJ2-7; D gene: NA; V gene: TRBV11-2; CDR3 protein: CASSRDPDRIYEQYF; CDR3 DNA: TGTGCCAGCAGTAGAGACCCGGACAGAATATACGAGCAGTACTTC
clone size: NA; J gene: TRBJ1-6; D gene: TRBD1; V gene: TRBV2; CDR3 protein: CASSRDRNNSPLHF; CDR3 DNA: TGTGCCAGCAGCCGGGACAGGAATAATTCACCCCTCCACTTT
clone size: NA; J gene: TRBJ1-1; D gene: NA; V gene: TRBV6-5; CDR3 protein: CASSFGQATEAFF; CDR3 DNA: TGTGCCAGCAGTTTCGGCCAGGCCACTGAAGCTTTCTTT
clone size: NA; J gene: TRBJ2-3; D gene: NA; V gene: TRBV5-6; CDR3 protein: CASSLWGSDTQYF; CDR3 DNA: TGTGCCAGCAGCTTGTGGGGTTCAGATACGCAGTATTTT
clone size: few; J gene: TRBJ2-7; D gene: NA; V gene: TRBV5-6; CDR3 protein: CASSLVLGGNEQYF; CDR3 DNA: TGTGCCAGCAGCTTGGTCTTGGGGGGTAATGAGCAGTACTTC
clone size: NA; J gene: TRBJ1-2; D gene: TRBD1; V gene: TRBV11-3; CDR3 protein: CASSGRTGEVGGYTF; CDR3 DNA: TGTGCCAGCAGCGGGCGGACAGGGGAAGTTGGCGGCTACACCTTC
clone size: NA; J gene: TRBJ2-2; D gene: NA; V gene: TRBV18; CDR3 protein: CASSPLAAGNTGELFF; CDR3 DNA: TGTGCCAGCTCACCACTAGCGGCCGGGAACACCGGGGAGCTGTTTTTT
clone size: NA; J gene: TRBJ2-7; D gene: NA; V gene: TRBV7-9; CDR3 protein: CASSLAVTPYEQYF; CDR3 DNA: TGTGCCAGCAGCTTAGCCGTTACCCCCTACGAGCAGTACTTC
clone size: NA; J gene: TRBJ2-4; D gene: TRBD2; V gene: TRBV27; CDR3 protein: CASSPWGGRAKNIQYF; CDR3 DNA: TGTGCCAGCAGCCCCTGGGGGGGGAGGGCCAAAAACATTCAGTACTTC
clone size: NA; J gene: TRBJ2-7; D gene: TRBD1; V gene: TRBV19; CDR3 protein: CASSSDRASSYEQYF; CDR3 DNA: TGTGCCAGTAGTTCCGACAGGGCCAGCTCCTACGAGCAGTACTTC
clone size: NA; J gene: TRBJ2-3; D gene: NA; V gene: TRBV5-6; CDR3 protein: CASSFADTQYF; CDR3 DNA: TGTGCCAGCAGCTTCGCAGATACGCAGTATTTT
clone size: NA; J gene: TRBJ2-2; D gene: NA; V gene: TRBV7-2; CDR3 protein: CASSLSSTTGELFF; CDR3 DNA: TGTGCCAGCAGCTTATCCAGTACCACCGGGGAGCTGTTTTTT
clone size: NA; J gene: TRBJ2-1; D gene: NA; V gene: TRBV11-3; CDR3 protein: CASSFPPGRRGQFF; CDR3 DNA: TGTGCCAGCAGCTTCCCCCCGGGACGACGTGGGCAGTTCTTC
clone size: NA; J gene: TRBJ1-4; D gene: NA; V gene: TRBV19; CDR3 protein: CASSRMRNEKLFF; CDR3 DNA: TGTGCCAGTAGTCGGATGAGGAATGAAAAACTGTTTTTT
clone size: NA; J gene: TRBJ2-7; D gene: TRBD1; V gene: TRBV11-2; CDR3 protein: CASSSQGASYEQYF; CDR3 DNA: TGTGCCAGCAGCTCGCAGGGGGCTTCCTACGAGCAGTACTTC
clone size: NA; J gene: TRBJ2-3; D gene: NA; V gene: TRBV10-3; CDR3 protein: CAISDIGLTTDTQYF; CDR3 DNA: TGTGCCATCAGTGACATTGGGCTAACCACAGATACGCAGTATTTT
clone size: NA; J gene: TRBJ2-7; D gene: NA; V gene: TRBV18; CDR3 protein: CASSPTRVDLPYEQYF; CDR3 DNA: TGTGCCAGCTCACCAACCCGGGTGGACTTGCCCTACGAGCAGTACTTC
clone size: NA; J gene: TRBJ2-2; D gene: NA; V gene: TRBV4-2; CDR3 protein: CASSLGFSSGDTGELFF; CDR3 DNA: TGTGCCAGCAGCCTCGGTTTCTCTTCTGGGGACACCGGGGAGCTGTTTTTT
clone size: NA; J gene: TRBJ2-7; D gene: NA; V gene: TRBV5-4; CDR3 protein: CASSFGGRMYEQYF; CDR3 DNA: TGTGCCAGCAGCTTCGGCGGCCGTATGTACGAGCAGTACTTC
clone size: few; J gene: TRBJ2-1; D gene: NA; V gene: TRBV6-4; CDR3 protein: CASSDSSRGNEQFF; CDR3 DNA: TGTGCCAGCAGTGACTCGAGCAGGGGCAATGAGCAGTTCTTC
clone size: NA; J gene: TRBJ2-1; D gene: TRBD1; V gene: TRBV5-5; CDR3 protein: CASSLQGTYNEQFF; CDR3 DNA: TGTGCCAGCAGCTTACAGGGGACCTACAATGAGCAGTTCTTC
clone size: NA; J gene: TRBJ2-1; D gene: TRBD2; V gene: TRBV7-9; CDR3 protein: CASSPRGAGRYNEQFF; CDR3 DNA: TGTGCCAGCAGCCCTCGCGGAGCGGGACGGTACAATGAGCAGTTCTTC
clone size: few; J gene: TRBJ1-1; D gene: NA; V gene: TRBV10-3; CDR3 protein: CAISKGNTEAFF; CDR3 DNA: TGTGCCATCAGTAAGGGGAACACTGAAGCTTTCTTT
clone size: NA; J gene: TRBJ2-1; D gene: TRBD2; V gene: TRBV7-2; CDR3 protein: CASSLGAGGNNEQFF; CDR3 DNA: TGTGCCAGCAGCTTAGGTGCGGGAGGGAACAATGAGCAGTTCTTC
clone size: NA; J gene: TRBJ2-1; D gene: NA; V gene: TRBV5-4; CDR3 protein: CASSLAVSYNEQFF; CDR3 DNA: TGTGCCAGCAGCTTGGCCGTCTCTTACAATGAGCAGTTCTTC
clone size: once; J gene: TRBJ2-4; D gene: NA; V gene: TRBV18; CDR3 protein: CASSPQRGADIQYF; CDR3 DNA: TGTGCCAGCTCACCTCAACGGGGGGCGGACATTCAGTACTTC
clone size: NA; J gene: TRBJ1-4; D gene: TRBD1; V gene: TRBV5-6; CDR3 protein: CASSLERTGDEKLFF; CDR3 DNA: TGTGCCAGCAGCTTGGAACGGACAGGGGATGAAAAACTGTTTTTT
clone size: NA; J gene: TRBJ1-3; D gene: TRBD1; V gene: TRBV6-6; CDR3 protein: CASSSKWTGRNTIYF; CDR3 DNA: TGTGCCAGCAGTTCAAAGTGGACAGGTCGAAACACCATATATTTT
clone size: NA; J gene: TRBJ1-2; D gene: NA; V gene: TRBV6-6; CDR3 protein: CASSSSTGNYGYTF; CDR3 DNA: NA
clone size: NA; J gene: TRBJ1-1; D gene: NA; V gene: TRBV5-4; CDR3 protein: CASSRPPGETEAFF; CDR3 DNA: TGTGCCAGCAGCCGACCCCCGGGGGAGACTGAAGCTTTCTTT
clone size: NA; J gene: TRBJ1-1; D gene: NA; V gene: TRBV5-1; CDR3 protein: CASSPSIGGVWAEAFF; CDR3 DNA: TGCGCCAGCAGCCCGAGTATTGGTGGGGTTTGGGCTGAAGCTTTCTTT
clone size: NA; J gene: TRBJ2-7; D gene: NA; V gene: TRBV30; CDR3 protein: CAWSYLGLSYEQYF; CDR3 DNA: TGTGCCTGGAGTTACCTAGGACTTTCCTACGAGCAGTACTTC
clone size: NA; J gene: TRBJ2-7; D gene: NA; V gene: TRBV20-1; CDR3 protein: CSARDLYEQYF; CDR3 DNA: TGCAGTGCTAGAGACCTCTACGAGCAGTACTTC
clone size: few; J gene: TRBJ2-1; D gene: NA; V gene: TRBV7-2; CDR3 protein: CASSLKAREQFF; CDR3 DNA: TGTGCCAGCAGCTTAAAAGCCCGTGAGCAGTTCTTC
clone size: NA; J gene: TRBJ1-1; D gene: TRBD1; V gene: TRBV5-4; CDR3 protein: CASSSRDSPTEAFF; CDR3 DNA: TGTGCCAGCAGCTCCCGGGACAGCCCCACTGAAGCTTTCTTT
clone size: once; J gene: TRBJ1-2; D gene: NA; V gene: TRBV6-1; CDR3 protein: CASSEALSSLYGYTF; CDR3 DNA: TGTGCCAGCAGTGAAGCGCTCAGTTCCCTCTATGGCTACACCTTC
clone size: NA; J gene: TRBJ2-5; D gene: TRBD2; V gene: TRBV7-7; CDR3 protein: CASSRDSGRLGETQYF; CDR3 DNA: TGTGCTAGCAGCCGTGACAGCGGGAGGTTGGGAGAGACCCAGTACTTC
clone size: once; J gene: TRBJ1-1; D gene: NA; V gene: TRBV7-2; CDR3 protein: CASSARRGNTEAFF; CDR3 DNA: TGTGCCAGCAGCGCCCGTAGGGGGAACACTGAAGCTTTCTTT
clone size: NA; J gene: TRBJ2-1; D gene: TRBD2; V gene: TRBV7-8; CDR3 protein: CASSLGGSPYNEQFF; CDR3 DNA: TGTGCCAGCAGCTTAGGCGGGAGTCCCTACAATGAGCAGTTCTTC